The 18 T cell receptor beta chains below were found in one sample sequenced in a study of glioma-infiltrating T cells. Using RNA template, CDR3s of TCR alpha and beta were amplified with iRepertoire arm-PCR. TCRdb reanalysed the multiplex PCR reads using MiXCR and keeps one entry per CDR3 protein. The sample has around 10,000 distinct CDR3 sequences; approximately 60% are singletons. Source material: glioma tissue, nonneoplastic brain tissue, or PBMCs (not recorded which). These TCRs come from a human donor with low-grade glioma or glioblastoma, undergoing nonglioma brain surgery, or in good health (not recorded which).

The chain has TRBV5-4 and TRBJ1-3; no reliable D call. Germline V gives CDR1 SGHNT, CDR2 YYREEE (reference sequence). CDR3 length: 15 residues. V was pared by 5 bases and J by 4 bases, with 16 bases between. The CDR3 protein is CASRLSVGNGNTIYF. For the CDR3, the DNA is TGTGCCAGCAGATTGTCAGTGGGAAACGGAAACACCATATATTTT.

Concerning this clonotype itself: A much larger clone is a single base away; this may be a read error. The CDR3 does not end in the conserved phenylalanine or tryptophan, so this is likely a read error. The chain combines TRBV14 with TRBJ2-1; D unresolved. The V end lost 0 bases, the J end lost 12 bases, and 12 bases lay between the germline ends. The CDR3 has 13 residues. Per the germline V gene, CDR1 is SGHDN and CDR2 is FVKESK. CDR3 sequence: CASSQDLRVTQFL. The CDR3 DNA follows: TGTGCCAGCAGCCAAGACCTACGAGTTACGCAGTTCCTC.

V and J are TRBV25-1 and TRBJ2-3; D is possibly TRBD2 (5 bases). Germline V gene data show CDR1 as MGHDK and CDR2 as SYGVNS. V gave up 3 bases and J gave up 3 bases, with 16 bases separating them. This CDR3 contains 16 residues. CDR3 DNA: TGTGCCAGCAGTGAGTCTGGACTCCAACGGACAGATACGCAGTATTTT. Protein product: CASSESGLQRTDTQYF. Full variable domain (outside the CDR3, taken from reference TRBV25-1 and TRBJ2-3): EADIYQTPRYLVIGTGKKITLECSQTMGHDKMYWYQQDPGMELHLIHYSYGVNSTEKGDLSSESTVSRIRTEHFPLTLESARPSHTSQYLCASSESGLQRTDTQYFGPGTRLTVL.

Ten or more counts support this clonotype. The chain is built from TRBV7-9 and TRBJ2-2; D gene ambiguous. Germline V CDR1 and CDR2: SEHNR, FQNEAQ (reference sequence). The V end lost 1 base, the J end lost 6 bases, and 18 bases lay between the germline ends. The CDR3 extends over 17 amino acids. CDR3 coding DNA: TGTGCCAGCAGCTTAGGGGGTCTAGGGTCCCACGCCGGGGAGCTGTTTTTT. This gives the protein CASSLGGLGSHAGELFF.

By sample share, this clonotype is medium-sized. J is TRBJ1-1 and V is TRBV12-3 or TRBV12-4, with TRBD1 matching 7 bases. The CDR3 consists of 13 residues. J lost 1 base, V lost 6 bases, and 2 bases had no gene match. CDR3 sequence (DNA): TGTGCCAGCAGCCGACAGGGGAACACTGAAGCTTTCTTT. Its translation is CASSRQGNTEAFF.

Regarding this clonotype: The junction shows a germline mismatch at one end, possibly a read error. The chain uses TRBV27 and TRBJ1-2, with D uncertain. The CDR3 runs to 16 residues. Per germline, CDR1 MNHEY and CDR2 SMNVEV (reference sequence). CDR3 coding DNA: TGCGCCAGCATAAACGACACGTCCCAATTTAACTATGGCTACGCCTTC. Translated: CASINDTSQFNYGYAF.

The J gene is TRBJ2-7, the V gene TRBV15, with unresolved D. Germline values: CDR1 LNHNV, CDR2 YYDKDF (reference sequence). This CDR3 has 14 amino acids. V lost 0 bases and J 3 bases, leaving 9 bases between the germline ends. This CDR3 is CATSRDFDGYEQYF. The CDR3, as DNA: TGTGCCACCAGCAGAGACTTTGACGGCTACGAGCAGTACTTC. The complete variable domain, with remaining parts taken from reference TRBV15 and TRBJ2-7, reads DAMVIQNPRYQVTQFGKPVTLSCSQTLNHNVMYWYQQKSSQAPKLLFHYYDKDFNNEADTPDNFQSRRPNTSFCFLDIRSPGLGDTAMYLCATSRDFDGYEQYFGPGTRLTVT.

This clonotype is medium-sized in the sample. The rearrangement uses TRBV15 and TRBJ2-3, with 7 nucleotides matching TRBD2. From germline, CDR1 is LNHNV and CDR2 YYDKDF (reference sequence). The trim removed 6 bases at V and 6 bases at J, leaving 15 bases unmatched. This CDR3 spans 16 amino acids. The CDR3 is CATREDERDLSDTQYF. As DNA, the CDR3 is TGTGCCACCAGGGAAGACGAGCGGGATTTATCGGATACGCAGTATTTT.

This clonotype is medium-sized within its sample. V is TRBV20-1 and J is TRBJ2-7, with 9 nucleotides matching TRBD1. CDR1 DFQATT and CDR2 SNEGSKA come from the germline V gene (reference sequence). The CDR3 spans 15 residues. V gave up 1 base and J gave up 1 base; unmatched junction bases: 5. CDR3 nucleotide sequence: TGCAGTGCTAGAGCCGGGACAGGGTTATCCTACGAGCAGTACTTC. Amino acid sequence: CSARAGTGLSYEQYF.

Concerning this clonotype itself: The junction departs from the called germline gene at one end, perhaps through a read error. This chain connects TRBV29-1 to TRBJ2-3; 10 nucleotides agree with TRBD2. Germline V gives CDR1 SQVTM, CDR2 ANQGSEA. The CDR3 is 17 residues long. In DNA form, the CDR3 reads TGCAGCGTTACCAAACCCGCGACTAGCGGGTTCACAGATACGCAGTACTTT. The encoded protein is CSVTKPATSGFTDTQYF.

By share of the sample, this clonotype is medium-sized. CDR3 sequence reads: CASSSGDPRNLEQYF. CDR3 DNA: TGTGCCAGCAGTTCCGGGGATCCCAGGAACCTCGAGCAGTACTTC. The V and J genes are TRBV28 and TRBJ2-7, with D perhaps matching TRBD2 (5 bases). This CDR3 comprises 15 residues. Trimming pared 4 bases from V and 6 bases from J, leaving 19 bases between. The germline V gene encodes CDR1 MDHEN and CDR2 SYDVKM.

As for this clonotype: Germline and junction disagree at one end, which may indicate a read error. This rearrangement joins TRBV2 to TRBJ1-1; D is ambiguous. The CDR3 loop spans 12 amino acids. Germline V gene data show CDR1 as SNHLY and CDR2 as FYNNEI. The CDR3 region is CAIIKVNTKAFF. The CDR3 nucleotides read TGTGCCATCATAAAGGTTAACACTAAAGCTTTCTTT.

Relative to its sample, this clonotype is medium-sized (0.01 to 0.1%). The chain links TRBV7-8 to TRBJ1-5; D might be TRBD1 (5 bases). V was pared by 5 bases and J by 1 base, with 12 bases between. CDR3 length: 15 residues. CDR1 is SGHVS, CDR2 FQNEAQ, per germline. The CDR3 DNA follows: TGTGCCAGCAGCCTTTGGGGGGAGAGCAATCAGCCCCAGCATTTT. It is translated as CASSLWGESNQPQHF. Complete variable domain (other parts from reference TRBV7-8 and TRBJ1-5): GAGVSQSPRYKVAKRGQDVALRCDPISGHVSLFWYQQALGQGPEFLTYFQNEAQLDKSGLPSDRFFAERPEGSVSTLKIQRTQQEDSAVYLCASSLWGESNQPQHFGDGTRLSIL.

Points on this clonotype: A much larger clone lies a single base off, so this may be a read error. The chain combines TRBV29-1 with TRBJ1-1; D not resolved. This CDR3 is built from 13 residues. Per the germline V gene, CDR1 is SQVTM and CDR2 is ANQGSEA. The CDR3 spells CRVEWQLNTEAFF. The CDR3 nucleotides read TGCAGAGTTGAATGGCAGTTAAACACTGAAGCTTTCTTT.

By its share, this clonotype is large (0.1 to 1%). V usage is TRBV29-1 and J usage is TRBJ2-7, with 8 bases lining up with TRBD1. J was trimmed by 3 bases and V by 6 bases; bases with no gene match: 7. This CDR3 spans 13 amino acids. CDR1 and CDR2 from the germline V gene are SQVTM and ANQGSEA. CDR3 nucleotide sequence: TGCAGCGTGTGGACAGGGAACTTCTACGAGCAGTACTTC. Translation: CSVWTGNFYEQYF.

On this clonotype: At one end the junction does not follow the germline gene, possibly because of a read error. The chain uses TRBV4-1 and TRBJ2-7; D is perhaps TRBD1 or TRBD2 (5 bases each). Looked up from germline, CDR1 is MGHRA and CDR2 is YSYEKL. The CDR3 sequence is 14 residues long. The CDR3 DNA reads TGCACCAGCAGCCACCCTCGGGGCCCCAACGAGCATTACTTC. Its protein product is CTSSHPRGPNEHYF.

As to this clonotype: At one boundary the junction diverges from the germline segment, which might be a read error. The chain uses TRBV7-2 and TRBJ1-5; no definite D call. The CDR3 has 14 amino acids. The germline gives CDR1 SGHTA, CDR2 FQGNSA. This CDR3 is CASRLGGTNQPKHF. In nucleotides, the CDR3 is TGTGCCAGCAGATTAGGAGGTACCAATCAGCCCAAGCATTTT.

V usage is TRBV6-2 or TRBV6-3 and J usage is TRBJ2-1; D unresolved. Germline V gene lookup returns CDR1 MNHEY and CDR2 SVGEGT. The CDR3 loop spans 19 amino acids. V was shortened by 0 bases and J by 6 bases, with 24 bases between the two germline ends. CDR3 DNA sequence: TGTGCCAGCAGTTACTCGGACGGTGCTAGAGAAGACCGCCGCAATGAGCAGTTCTTC. It yields the protein CASSYSDGAREDRRNEQFF.